These 30 T cell receptor beta chains were all obtained from the same sample, sequenced in a study of shared clonotypes between healthy human individuals. Profiled with immunoSEQ multiplex PCR; TCRdb holds only in-frame clones, not every one. Counted here are millions of clones, approximately 94% occurring once; the ten biggest clones make up 1.7%. Positively selected for CCR7, the CD45RO-negative cells used as naive CD8 cells excluded terminally differentiated effector memory CD45RA+ cells. The specimen was naive CD8+ T cells from PBMCs. These receptors originate from a man aged 18 to 30 in good health. Some clones in this sample may be carry-over from other donors' samples.

This clone showed up just once. V and J are TRBV9 and TRBJ2-1, with 9 bases fitting TRBD1. CDR1 is SGDLS, CDR2 YYNGEE, per germline. The V and J ends lost 0 bases and 8 bases, in that order; junction bases with no gene match: 12. The CDR3 is made up of 17 amino acids. In nucleotides, the CDR3 is TGTGCCAGCAGCGTAGATACAGGGGGCAACGTCGGGGATGAGCAGTTCTTC. Translated, it gives CASSVDTGGNVGDEQFF.

Regarding this clone: This sample also contains other DNA sequences that code for the same CDR3. The rearrangement links TRBV7-9 to TRBJ2-5, with 8 bases matching TRBD1. CDR1 is SEHNR, CDR2 FQNEAQ, per germline (reference sequence). The CDR3 runs 13 residues. Unmatched junction bases numbered 2, after V lost 6 bases and J lost 2 bases. The CDR3 region has the DNA TGTGCCAGCAGGACAGGGGTACAAGAGACCCAGTACTTC. Protein: CASRTGVQETQYF.

The V call is TRBV12-5, the J call TRBJ1-4; no firm D call. The V end was cut by 5 bases, the J end by 10 bases, with 2 bases between. Germline V gene sequence: CDR1 LGHNT, CDR2 FRNRAP. This CDR3 contains 9 residues. CDR3 bases: TGTGCTAGTGGTGGAAAACTGTTTTTT. As protein: CASGGKLFF.

This chain joins TRBV7-8 and TRBJ1-5, with 7 positions matching TRBD1. CDR1 is SGHVS, CDR2 FQNEAQ, per germline. This CDR3 is built from 14 residues. J was trimmed by 5 bases and V by 4 bases; bases with no gene match: 5. The CDR3 DNA sequence: TGTGCCAGCAGCTCCTACAGGGGAGATCAGCCCCAGCATTTT. The encoded protein is CASSSYRGDQPQHF.

The CDR3 reads CANKETGAYNEQFF. CDR3 coding DNA: TGTGCCAACAAAGAGACAGGAGCCTACAATGAGCAGTTCTTC. This rearrangement joins TRBV7-9 to TRBJ2-1; D is possibly TRBD1 (6 bases). Trimming pared 10 bases from V and 2 bases from J, leaving 15 bases between. The CDR3 covers 14 residues. Germline assignment: CDR1 SEHNR and CDR2 FQNEAQ (reference sequence).

The chain recombines TRBV6-5 with TRBJ2-7, with TRBD1 identical over 7 bases. Germline trimming cut 0 bases from V and 2 bases from J; bases unmatched to any gene: 7. CDR1 MNHEY and CDR2 SVGAGI come from the germline V gene. This CDR3 region has 16 residues. The CDR3 nucleotides read TGTGCCAGCAGTTACTCGGTCAGACAGGGCCCCTACGAGCAGTACTTC. This sequence encodes CASSYSVRQGPYEQYF.

The V and J genes are TRBV21-1 and TRBJ1-1. TRBV21-1 is marked as a pseudogene. The CDR3 length is 12 residues. Written as DNA, the CDR3 is TGTGCCAGCAGCAATGAGTCCACTGAAGCTTTCTTT. Protein product: CASSNESTEAFF.

A word on this clone: Other DNA sequences in the sample encode the same CDR3. This chain uses TRBV15 with TRBJ2-3; no clear D. CDR1 and CDR2 from the germline V gene are LNHNV and YYDKDF (reference sequence). Trimming stripped 3 bases from V and 4 bases from J, with 8 bases between. The CDR3 is 13 residues long. The chain's CDR3 is CATSRTGADTQYF. DNA of the CDR3: TGTGCCACCAGCAGGACTGGGGCAGATACGCAGTATTTT.

V gene TRBV5-1 combines with J gene TRBJ2-1; 8 nucleotides agree with TRBD1. The junction had 5 bases not matched to a gene; V was cut back by 3 bases and J by 3 bases. The germline CDR1 and CDR2 sequences are SGHRS and YFSETQ. There are 15 residues in the CDR3. This chain's CDR3 is CASSWGTGDYNEQFF. In nucleotides, the CDR3 is TGCGCCAGCAGCTGGGGGACAGGCGACTACAATGAGCAGTTCTTC.

The chain uses TRBV4-3 and TRBJ2-6; 7 bases are shared with TRBD1. The CDR3 spans 21 residues. Per germline, CDR1 LGHNA and CDR2 YSLEER. V trimming: 4 bases; J trimming: 0 bases; junction bases outside the gene matches: 18. The CDR3 loop reads CASSPGTDTPLWGSGANVLTF. The CDR3 DNA reads as TGCGCCAGCAGCCCAGGGACAGACACACCACTGTGGGGCTCTGGGGCCAACGTCCTGACTTTC.

The genes are TRBV15 and TRBJ2-2; unclear D gene. Trimming took 6 bases from V and 5 from J, leaving 10 bases between them. This CDR3 region has 13 residues. Germline CDR1 and CDR2: LNHNV and YYDKDF (reference sequence). CDR3 nucleotides: TGTGCCACCAGTACGAAAAAAACCGGGGAGCTGTTTTTT. Residues: CATSTKKTGELFF.

The genes are TRBV27 and TRBJ1-5; D unclear. Germline V gene sequence: CDR1 MNHEY, CDR2 SMNVEV (reference sequence). V was pared by 2 bases and J by 10 bases, with 15 bases between. The CDR3 runs to 14 residues. CDR3 protein: CASSLHPDVRPQHF. The CDR3 DNA is TGTGCCAGCAGTTTACATCCAGACGTTCGACCCCAGCATTTT.

The chain is built from TRBV6-1 and TRBJ2-1; TRBD1 or TRBD2 may be the D gene (5 bases each). V lost 6 bases, J lost 5 bases, and 11 bases lay in between. This CDR3 is 13 amino acids long. The germline gives CDR1 MNHNS, CDR2 SASEGT. CDR3 coding DNA: TGTGCCAGCAGGGGACGAATGAACAATGAGCAGTTCTTC. Amino acids: CASRGRMNNEQFF.

This rearrangement joins TRBV5-6 to TRBJ2-1; 9 bases agree with TRBD2. V trimming: 4 bases; J trimming: 0 bases; junction bases outside the gene matches: 5. The CDR3 is 16 residues long. Germline loops: CDR1 SGHDT, CDR2 YYEEEE. The CDR3 DNA is TGTGCCAGCAGCCAGGGGACTAGCTTCTCCTACAATGAGCAGTTCTTC. Residues: CASSQGTSFSYNEQFF.

Turning to this clone: Within the sample, other DNA sequences also encode this same CDR3. The V and J genes are TRBV28 and TRBJ2-7; TRBD1 or TRBD2 may be the D gene (5 bases each). V lost 4 bases and J lost 0, with 10 bases in between. This CDR3 comprises 14 residues. Germline CDR1 MDHEN, CDR2 SYDVKM. CDR3 coding DNA: TGTGCCAGCAGTTCGGTGGGGGACTCCTACGAGCAGTACTTC. Translated: CASSSVGDSYEQYF.

The genes are TRBV5-1 and TRBJ1-2; D remains ambiguous. This CDR3 region has 14 residues. The ends were cut back, 0 bases at V and 4 bases at J, with 10 bases in the middle. Germline CDR1 reads SGHRS; CDR2 reads YFSETQ. CDR3 protein: CASSLDPRLYGYTF. The CDR3, as DNA: TGCGCCAGCAGCTTGGATCCACGGCTCTATGGCTACACCTTC.

The rearrangement joins TRBV4-1 to TRBJ2-1; 10 bases map to TRBD2. Unmatched junction bases numbered 6, after V lost 1 base and J lost 6 bases. The CDR3 contains 16 residues. Per germline, CDR1 MGHRA and CDR2 YSYEKL. The CDR3 protein is CASSQVLTSGINEQFF. The DNA of the CDR3 is TGCGCCAGCAGCCAAGTCCTAACTAGCGGGATCAATGAGCAGTTCTTC.

The gene calls are TRBV11-2 and TRBJ2-1; 8 nucleotides agree with TRBD2. Per the germline V gene, CDR1 is SGHAT and CDR2 is FQNNGV. This CDR3 spans 15 amino acids. Unmatched junction bases numbered 3, after V lost 2 bases and J lost 3 bases. CDR3 in DNA: TGTGCCAGCAGCTTAAGGGCGGGGGGCTACAATGAGCAGTTCTTC. Its translation: CASSLRAGGYNEQFF.

This chain links TRBV30 with TRBJ1-4; no clear D gene. This CDR3 is 14 amino acids long. Germline values: CDR1 GTSNPN, CDR2 SVGIG (reference sequence). V shed 0 bases and J shed 4 bases, with 9 bases lying between them. CDR3: CAWSVRLLNEKLFF. The CDR3 DNA reads as TGTGCCTGGAGTGTACGTCTGCTTAATGAAAAACTGTTTTTT.

The chain employs TRBV6-6 and TRBJ2-7; TRBD2 aligns across 10 bases. V lost 5 bases, J lost 6 bases, and 7 bases stayed unmatched. The CDR3 has 14 residues. The germline gives CDR1 MNHNY, CDR2 SVGAGI (reference sequence). CDR3 sequence: CASSHGLAVVEQYF. As DNA, the CDR3 is TGTGCCAGCAGTCACGGACTAGCGGTGGTCGAGCAGTACTTC.

V usage is TRBV9 and J usage is TRBJ2-2; TRBD1 matches at 8 bases. Germline assignment: CDR1 SGDLS and CDR2 YYNGEE. The CDR3 has 17 residues. V was pared by 3 bases and J by 1 base, with 8 bases of the junction left unmatched. CDR3 residues: CASSGRAGTGNTGELFF. The CDR3 DNA reads as TGTGCCAGCAGCGGCCGCGCCGGGACAGGGAACACCGGGGAGCTGTTTTTT. Drawing the rest from reference TRBV9 and TRBJ2-2, the complete variable domain is DSGVTQTPKHLITATGQRVTLRCSPRSGDLSVYWYQQSLDQGLQFLIQYYNGEERAKGNILERFSAQQFPDLHSELNLSSLELGDSALYFCASSGRAGTGNTGELFFGEGSRLTVL.

The V call is TRBV7-9, the J call TRBJ2-1, with D perhaps TRBD2 (6 bases). This CDR3 region has 17 residues. Per germline, CDR1 SEHNR and CDR2 FQNEAQ (reference sequence). V gave up 5 bases and J gave up 0 bases, with 17 bases separating them. CDR3 protein: CASSGRTIARSYNEQFF. CDR3 sequence (DNA): TGTGCCAGCAGCGGCCGGACTATCGCGCGCTCCTACAATGAGCAGTTCTTC.

This clone was seen just once. At the DNA level, this CDR3 is encoded by other sequences in the same sample as well. The DNA of the CDR3 is TGTGCCAGCAGCCTGGGACAGTACGAGCAGTACTTC. Protein product: CASSLGQYEQYF. The chain combines TRBV28 with TRBJ2-7; 7 bases map to TRBD1. Per the germline V gene, CDR1 is MDHEN and CDR2 is SYDVKM. The CDR3 consists of 12 residues. V trimming: 6 bases; J trimming: 4 bases; junction bases outside the gene matches: 3.

The chain is built from TRBV7-8 and TRBJ2-1; D gene unclear. The CDR3 has 15 amino acids. Germline V gene sequence: CDR1 SGHVS, CDR2 FQNEAQ. Trimming removed 3 bases from V and 2 bases from J, with 11 bases in between. The CDR3, as DNA: TGTGCCAGCAGCTTGGTCGGGTCCCCCTACAATGAGCAGTTCTTC. It translates to CASSLVGSPYNEQFF.

This clone was detected only once. The chain links TRBV27 to TRBJ2-7, with 7 bases aligning to TRBD1. Per germline, CDR1 MNHEY and CDR2 SMNVEV (reference sequence). This CDR3 has 17 amino acids. The ends lost 5 bases at V and 0 bases at J; junction bases unmatched: 13. CDR3 loop: CASSTRTGSLFSYEQYF. The CDR3 DNA reads as TGTGCCAGCAGTACGCGGACAGGTTCCCTATTCTCCTACGAGCAGTACTTC.

The chain employs TRBV4-1 and TRBJ1-5; no firm D call. The CDR3 has 16 residues. Trimming removed 3 bases from V and 5 bases from J, with 17 bases in between. Germline CDR1 is MGHRA and CDR2 is YSYEKL. DNA of the CDR3: TGCGCCAGCAGCCAGGAGGGCATAAAAGGTGATCAGCCCCAGCATTTT. Translating gives CASSQEGIKGDQPQHF.

A single count supports this clone. Other DNA variants within this sample encode the same CDR3. The chain joins TRBV9 to TRBJ2-1, with 7 bases aligning to TRBD2. V was pared by 3 bases and J by 4 bases, with 7 bases of the junction left unmatched. This CDR3 is 15 amino acids long. Germline V gives CDR1 SGDLS, CDR2 YYNGEE. The CDR3 reads CASSAGTISYNEQFF. Written as DNA, the CDR3 is TGTGCCAGCAGCGCAGGGACTATCTCTTACAATGAGCAGTTCTTC.

The chain has TRBV10-3 and TRBJ2-7; 7 positions agree with TRBD2. Germline V gene data show CDR1 as ENHRY and CDR2 as SYGVKD. The CDR3 spans 15 residues. After removal of 0 bases from V and 2 bases from J, the junction contained 4 bases not matched to a gene. CDR3 loop: CAISESSGATYEQYF. CDR3 sequence (DNA): TGTGCCATCAGTGAGTCGAGCGGGGCAACCTACGAGCAGTACTTC.

This chain joins TRBV27 and TRBJ2-1; D ambiguous. The CDR3 covers 14 residues. The germline V gene has CDR1 MNHEY and CDR2 SMNVEV (reference sequence). The V end lost 0 bases, the J end lost 5 bases, and 8 bases lay between the germline ends. The CDR3 here is CASSLSSRNNEQFF. The CDR3 coding sequence is TGTGCCAGCAGTTTATCGAGCCGAAACAATGAGCAGTTCTTC.

This clone was detected only once. The V call is TRBV19, the J call TRBJ1-1, with TRBD1 matching over 10 bases. The CDR3 contains 13 residues. The V and J ends lost 5 bases and 3 bases, in that order; junction bases with no gene match: 0. Germline V gene lookup returns CDR1 LNHDA and CDR2 SQIVND (reference sequence). The CDR3 sequence: CASSDRGHTEAFF. The CDR3 DNA follows: TGTGCCAGTAGTGACAGGGGGCACACTGAAGCTTTCTTT.